These 20 T cell receptor beta chains originate from one sample sequenced in a study of cytomegalovirus exposure and HLA in healthy donors. 60 Vbeta and 13 Jbeta primers were used in PCR. Sequenced by immunoSEQ multiplex PCR; TCRdb stores in-frame clones only, minus some. Seen here are 90,000 to 140,000 clones, nearly 15% observed once, and the top ten hold around 0.83%. The sequenced sample was PBMCs. Receptors originate from a female donor in good health and CMV-seronegative.

J is TRBJ1-4 and V is TRBV15; 9 positions match TRBD1. CDR3 length equals 16 residues. Per the germline V gene, CDR1 is LNHNV and CDR2 is YYDKDF (reference sequence). V shed 0 bases, J shed 7 bases, and the junction held 6 bases outside the gene matches. CDR3 in amino acids: CATSRDRTGEFEKLFF. Here the CDR3 DNA reads TGTGCCACCAGCAGAGATAGGACAGGGGAATTTGAAAAACTGTTTTTT.

The sample holds a few counts of this clone. The CDR3 is CSATGTGGAEQYF. The CDR3 region has the DNA TGCAGCGCAACCGGGACAGGGGGCGCCGAGCAGTACTTC. This chain uses TRBV29-1 with TRBJ2-7; 12 nucleotides line up with TRBD1. The CDR3 contains 13 residues. Per germline, CDR1 SQVTM and CDR2 ANQGSEA. The V and J ends lost 7 bases and 6 bases, in that order; junction bases with no gene match: 7.

V is TRBV15 and J is TRBJ1-2, with 9 bases lining up with TRBD1. Germline trimming cut 1 base from V and 3 bases from J; bases unmatched to any gene: 0. This CDR3 is 14 amino acids long. Germline V gives CDR1 LNHNV, CDR2 YYDKDF (reference sequence). CDR3 bases: TGTGCCACCAGCAGAGGACAGGGGGACTATGGCTACACCTTC. Translated, it gives CATSRGQGDYGYTF.

The chain couples TRBV7-2 to TRBJ2-7, with D hard to call. Germline CDR1 reads SGHTA; CDR2 reads FQGNSA. There are 13 residues in the CDR3. The V and J ends lost 3 bases and 3 bases respectively, with 9 bases between them. CDR3 in amino acids: CASSFLDYYEQYF. The CDR3 bases are TGTGCCAGCAGCTTCTTAGATTACTACGAGCAGTACTTC.

This clone showed up just a few times. V gene TRBV11-3 combines with J gene TRBJ2-1, with unresolved D. Trimming cost V 1 base and J 9 bases, with 10 bases left between them. Germline assignment: CDR1 SGHNT and CDR2 YENEEA. There are 13 residues in the CDR3. CDR3 protein: CASSLVASGEQFF. In DNA, the CDR3 is TGTGCCAGCAGCTTAGTTGCTTCGGGTGAGCAGTTCTTC.

This clone was detected only a few times. This chain joins TRBV28 and TRBJ1-1; 7 positions match TRBD1. V lost 6 bases and J lost 8; bases outside the gene matches: 15. The germline gives CDR1 MDHEN, CDR2 SYDVKM. The CDR3 is 15 amino acids. The CDR3 spells CASSPVARGRDEAFF. CDR3 nucleotide sequence: TGTGCCAGCAGCCCGGTGGCGAGGGGGCGGGACGAAGCTTTCTTT.

This clone appeared a few times. The sample contains more than one DNA sequence encoding this CDR3. The chain has TRBV5-5 and TRBJ2-3; TRBD1 might be the D (6 bases). Germline CDR1 reads SGHKS; CDR2 reads YYEKEE (reference sequence). This CDR3 region has 17 residues. Trimming took 0 bases from V and 2 from J, leaving 16 bases between them. The CDR3 DNA reads TGTGCCAGCAGCTTGGTGGGGGCGGGCGGTCTCACAGATACGCAGTATTTT. It encodes CASSLVGAGGLTDTQYF.

The V and J genes are TRBV2 and TRBJ2-3, with a tentative D call TRBD2 (6 bases). CDR3 length: 13 residues. The V gene's germline CDR1 is SNHLY and CDR2 FYNNEI. V lost 2 bases to trimming and J lost 4 bases, with 7 bases between them. The CDR3 DNA sequence: TGTGCCAGCAGTGAAAGGAGGGCAGATACGCAGTATTTT. It specifies CASSERRADTQYF.

CDR3 in amino acids: CASSWGGVDTDTQYF. The CDR3 coding sequence is TGTGCCAGCAGCTGGGGGGGAGTAGACACAGATACGCAGTATTTT. The V and J genes are TRBV5-5 and TRBJ2-3; 7 bases match TRBD2. This CDR3 has 15 amino acids. Unmatched junction bases numbered 6, after V lost 3 bases and J lost 2 bases. Germline V gives CDR1 SGHKS, CDR2 YYEKEE (reference sequence).

This clone was detected only a few times. The chain recombines TRBV5-1 with TRBJ2-3; 9 bases map to TRBD1. CDR1 SGHRS and CDR2 YFSETQ come from the germline V gene. The V gene end was trimmed by 5 bases and the J gene end by 2 bases; junction bases not matched to a gene: 9. The CDR3 contains 16 residues. CDR3 residues: CASRYRTGAITDTQYF. The CDR3 nucleotides are TGCGCCAGCAGATACCGGACAGGGGCTATCACAGATACGCAGTATTTT.

The genes are TRBV7-3 and TRBJ1-1; 7 bases are a match to TRBD1. CDR1 is SGHTA and CDR2 is FQGTGA in the germline V gene. The CDR3 loop spans 15 amino acids. V was pared by 4 bases and J by 6 bases, with 11 bases of the junction left unmatched. CDR3 bases: TGTGCCAGCAGCTATGCAGGGGGAGGTTTACCTGAAGCTTTCTTT. As protein: CASSYAGGGLPEAFF.

By sample share, this clone is medium-sized. This sequence joins TRBV7-9 and TRBJ2-7, with 8 bases aligning to TRBD2. Germline V lookup: CDR1 SEHNR, CDR2 FQNEAQ (reference sequence). V lost 3 bases to trimming and J lost 0 bases; unmatched junction nucleotides: 4. The CDR3 totals 15 residues. In DNA, the CDR3 is TGTGCCAGCAGCTTGAGTACTAGCGGCTCCTACGAGCAGTACTTC. This encodes CASSLSTSGSYEQYF.

This clone was found a few times. The chain has TRBV14 and TRBJ2-3; perhaps TRBD1 as D (5 bases). V was shortened by 2 bases and J by 5 bases, with 17 bases between the two germline ends. The CDR3 runs 16 residues. Per the germline V gene, CDR1 is SGHDN and CDR2 is FVKESK. The CDR3 sequence is CASSQRQAHQGDTQYF. CDR3 nucleotide sequence: TGTGCCAGCAGCCAAAGGCAGGCCCACCAGGGAGATACGCAGTATTTT.

This clone was seen more than once but under ten times. This rearrangement joins TRBV15 to TRBJ2-3; D gene uncertain. With 1 base removed from V and 5 bases from J, the gap between germline ends came to 10 bases. CDR1 LNHNV and CDR2 YYDKDF come from the germline V gene (reference sequence). The CDR3 is made up of 14 amino acids. For the CDR3, the DNA is TGTGCCACCAGCAGAGGATTAGCTCAAGATACGCAGTATTTT. Protein sequence: CATSRGLAQDTQYF.

Comments on this clone: The germline gene is not matched at one end of the junction; a read error may be the cause. Here the CDR3 reads CATTRDFVSGETQYF. The CDR3 region has the DNA TGTGCCACCACCAGAGATTTCGTGTCGGGGGAGACCCAGTACTTC. The J gene is TRBJ2-5, the V gene TRBV15; D is possibly TRBD2 (5 bases). Germline V gene sequence: CDR1 LNHNV, CDR2 YYDKDF (reference sequence). The CDR3 length is 15 residues.

This clone has only one observation. The V gene is TRBV7-2, the J gene TRBJ2-6; D call uncertain. CDR1 and CDR2 from the germline V gene are SGHTA and FQGNSA. Trimming removed 7 bases at V and 2 bases at J, with 9 bases between. The CDR3 has 14 residues. The CDR3 DNA reads as TGTGCCAGCAACCCCTACCCTGGGGCCAACGTCCTGACTTTC. This gives the protein CASNPYPGANVLTF.

J is TRBJ2-3 and V is TRBV10-3, with 8 bases that match TRBD1. The J segment lost 1 base and the V segment lost 6 bases, leaving 6 bases of the junction unmatched. The CDR3 has 15 residues. Germline CDR1 reads ENHRY; CDR2 reads SYGVKD. CDR3 protein: CAISATGEGTDTQYF. The DNA of the CDR3 is TGTGCCATCAGCGCGACAGGGGAGGGCACAGATACGCAGTATTTT.

This clone was seen a few times. This chain connects TRBV5-8 to TRBJ1-1, with a possible D match to TRBD1 (6 bases). The CDR3 length is 13 residues. Trimming shortened V by 1 base and J by 4 bases, and 8 bases separated the two germline ends. In germline, CDR1 is SGHTS, CDR2 YDEGEE. The CDR3 here is CASSLHRVTEAFF. CDR3 coding DNA: TGTGCCAGCAGCTTGCACAGGGTCACTGAAGCTTTCTTT.

The chain has TRBV27 and TRBJ2-5; no definite D call. V was shortened by 0 bases and J by 2 bases, with 10 bases between the two germline ends. This CDR3 has 15 amino acids. Germline V gene data show CDR1 as MNHEY and CDR2 as SMNVEV (reference sequence). The DNA for the CDR3 is TGTGCCAGCAGTTTATCGTGGAGCTCGCAAGAGACCCAGTACTTC. It is translated as CASSLSWSSQETQYF.

The chain uses TRBV2 and TRBJ2-5; D gene ambiguous. V shed 3 bases and J shed 0 bases, with 5 bases lying between them. The CDR3 covers 13 residues. CDR1 SNHLY and CDR2 FYNNEI come from the germline V gene. The CDR3 DNA reads as TGTGCCAGCAGTGAGACTTACCAAGAGACCCAGTACTTC. Its translation is CASSETYQETQYF.